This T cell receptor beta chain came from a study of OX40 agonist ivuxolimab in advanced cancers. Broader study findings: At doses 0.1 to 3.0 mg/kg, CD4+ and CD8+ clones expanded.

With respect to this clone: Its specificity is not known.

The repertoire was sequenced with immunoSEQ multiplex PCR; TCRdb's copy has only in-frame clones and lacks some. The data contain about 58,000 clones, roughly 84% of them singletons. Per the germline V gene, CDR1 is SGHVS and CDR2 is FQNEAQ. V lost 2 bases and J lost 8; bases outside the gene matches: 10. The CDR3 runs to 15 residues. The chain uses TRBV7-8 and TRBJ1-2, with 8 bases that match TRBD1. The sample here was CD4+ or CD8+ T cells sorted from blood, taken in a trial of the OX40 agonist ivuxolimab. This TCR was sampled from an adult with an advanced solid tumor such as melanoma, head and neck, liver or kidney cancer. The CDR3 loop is CASSLSPGGPGGYTF. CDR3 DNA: TGTGCCAGCAGCTTAAGCCCAGGGGGCCCGGGGGGCTACACCTTC.